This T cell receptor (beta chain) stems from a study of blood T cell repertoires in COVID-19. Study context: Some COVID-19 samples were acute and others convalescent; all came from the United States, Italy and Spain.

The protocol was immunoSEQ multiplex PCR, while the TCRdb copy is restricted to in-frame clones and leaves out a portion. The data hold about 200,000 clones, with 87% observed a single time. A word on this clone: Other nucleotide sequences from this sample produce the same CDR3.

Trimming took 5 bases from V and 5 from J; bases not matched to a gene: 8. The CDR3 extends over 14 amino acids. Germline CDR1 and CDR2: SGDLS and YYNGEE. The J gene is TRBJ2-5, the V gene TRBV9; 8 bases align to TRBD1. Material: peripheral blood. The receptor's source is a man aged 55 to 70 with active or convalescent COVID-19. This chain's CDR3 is CASSATGAGETQYF. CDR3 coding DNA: TGTGCCAGCAGTGCGACAGGGGCGGGGGAGACCCAGTACTTC.